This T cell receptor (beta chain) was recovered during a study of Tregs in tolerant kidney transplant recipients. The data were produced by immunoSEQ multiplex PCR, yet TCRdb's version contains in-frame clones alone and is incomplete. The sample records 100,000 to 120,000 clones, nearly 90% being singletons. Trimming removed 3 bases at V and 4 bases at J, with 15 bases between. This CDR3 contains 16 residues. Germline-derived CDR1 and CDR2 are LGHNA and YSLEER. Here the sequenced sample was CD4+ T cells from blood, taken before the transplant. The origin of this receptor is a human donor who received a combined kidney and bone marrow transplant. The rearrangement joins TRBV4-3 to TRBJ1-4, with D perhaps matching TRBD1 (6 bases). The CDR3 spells CASSQDTGSGNEKLFF. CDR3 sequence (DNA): TGCGCCAGCAGCCAGGATACAGGGTCTGGTAATGAAAAACTGTTTTTT.